This T cell receptor beta chain appears in the sequencing data of a study of T cells in Graves' hyperthyroidism and ophthalmopathy. Clinical symptoms, serum thyroxine, TRAb, thyroid ultrasound and orbital computed tomography informed diagnoses. CDR1 SGHDT and CDR2 YYEEEE come from the germline V gene. This CDR3 is 14 amino acids long. V was shortened by 6 bases and J by 2 bases, with 13 bases between the two germline ends. The source material, RNA transcripts, was used to amplify TCR beta CDR3 regions. The study used the HTBI primer set for a first-round RT-PCR of the TCR CDR3. MiXCR, applied by TCRdb to the multiplex PCR reads, yields one record per CDR3 protein. The data hold 700,000 or so distinct CDR3 sequences, with approximately 16% observed a single time.

The source is a young man with Graves' hyperthyroidism. The genes are TRBV5-6 and TRBJ2-3, with no clear D. Source material: blood. The CDR3 spells CASTPDLYTDTQYF. In nucleotides, the CDR3 is TGTGCCAGCACCCCGGACCTCTACACAGATACGCAGTATTTT.